This T cell receptor (beta chain) was captured by sequencing in a study of T cells in Graves' hyperthyroidism and ophthalmopathy. This clonotype was seen ten or more times. CDR3 length: 16 residues. Trimming removed 6 bases from V and 5 bases from J, with 19 bases in between. Germline-derived CDR1 and CDR2 are SNHLY and FYNNEI. The source material, RNA transcripts, was used to amplify TCR beta CDR3 regions. First-round RT-PCR with HTBI primers amplified the TCR CDR3 region. TCRdb processed the multiplex PCR reads anew with MiXCR; each CDR3 protein has one entry. The sample includes around 520,000 distinct CDR3 sequences, around 14% of them seen just once.

The source material was blood. V gene TRBV2 combines with J gene TRBJ1-4, with D possibly TRBD1 on 6 matching bases. The TCR sequence derives from a woman between 18 and 29 years old with Graves' hyperthyroidism. CDR3 residues: CASSGTGGPTNEKLFF. The DNA for the CDR3 is TGTGCCAGCAGCGGGACGGGGGGGCCCACAAATGAAAAACTGTTTTTT.